Following are 19 T cell receptor beta chains from one sample sequenced in a study of blood T cells in healthy people across ages. A second about 7 to 11 cycle PCR used barcoded and J-beta primers. One entry per CDR3 protein, called by TCRdb with MiXCR from the 5' RACE reads. The sample carries hundreds of thousands of distinct CDR3 sequences, approximately 21% recorded once. Sequencing was performed on blood. The receptors originated from a man in his sixties or seventies in good health.

The chain carries TRBV20-1 and TRBJ2-3, with 7 bases matching TRBD2. The CDR3 has 14 amino acids. After removal of 3 bases from V and 0 bases from J, the junction contained 3 bases not matched to a gene. CDR1 is DFQATT, CDR2 SNEGSKA, per germline (reference sequence). The chain's CDR3 is CSASTSASTDTQYF. The CDR3 nucleotides are TGCAGTGCTAGTACTAGCGCAAGCACAGATACGCAGTATTTT.

As regards this clonotype: A read error is likely, as this CDR3 ends without the conserved phenylalanine or tryptophan. J is TRBJ1-4 and V is TRBV20-1; 7 positions agree with TRBD1. J was trimmed by 8 bases and V by 5 bases; bases with no gene match: 8. CDR1 is DFQATT, CDR2 SNEGSKA, per germline (reference sequence). CDR3 length equals 13 residues. The CDR3 DNA is TGCAGTGCTGTCAGGGGGTCCCCCGAAAAACTGTTTTCT. This encodes CSAVRGSPEKLFS.

The chain recombines TRBV12-3 or TRBV12-4 with TRBJ2-2; D is possibly TRBD1 (5 bases). Trimming left V 10 bases short and J 4 bases short, with 19 bases between. CDR3 length equals 15 residues. Here the CDR3 DNA reads TGTGCCACCCGGTGGGAAGGGGCGCGCACCGGGGAGCTGTTTTTT. As protein: CATRWEGARTGELFF.

V usage is TRBV10-3 and J usage is TRBJ2-1, with 9 bases lining up with TRBD2. CDR3 size: 15 residues. The germline V gene encodes CDR1 ENHRY and CDR2 SYGVKD. The ends lost 4 bases at V and 6 bases at J; junction bases unmatched: 7. CDR3 amino acids: CAISVSGRDGNEQFF. In DNA, the CDR3 is TGTGCCATCAGTGTTAGCGGGAGAGACGGCAATGAGCAGTTCTTC.

The J gene is TRBJ2-5, the V gene TRBV27, with 9 nucleotides matching TRBD2. The last part of the DNA fits TRBJ2-7 better; the J call may be wrong. Germline values: CDR1 MNHEY, CDR2 SMNVEV (reference sequence). The CDR3 has 14 amino acids. This CDR3 reads CASSRAGGIYEQYF. In DNA, the CDR3 is TGTGCCAGCAGCCGAGCGGGAGGCATCTACGAGCAGTACTTC.

This clonotype was observed a handful of times. The chain carries TRBV15 and TRBJ2-5; D possibly corresponds to TRBD1 (5 bases). The V end lost 9 bases, the J end lost 0 bases, and 11 bases lay between the germline ends. In germline, CDR1 is LNHNV, CDR2 YYDKDF (reference sequence). CDR3 length equals 13 residues. CDR3 protein: CATGLGYQETQYF. Written as DNA, the CDR3 is TGTGCCACGGGGCTGGGGTACCAAGAGACCCAGTACTTC.

The chain joins TRBV6-2 or TRBV6-3 to TRBJ2-5; 12 bases are a match to TRBD2. This CDR3 is 15 amino acids long. From germline, CDR1 is MNHEY and CDR2 SVGEGT. Trimming removed 10 bases from V and 5 bases from J; junction bases left unmatched: 11. This CDR3 reads CAIQGRLAGEETQYF. The CDR3 DNA reads TGTGCCATCCAGGGGAGACTAGCGGGGGAGGAGACCCAGTACTTC.

The chain is built from TRBV30 and TRBJ2-1; a weak D match, TRBD2 (5 bases). The J call may be faulty, since TRBJ2-5 better matches the DNA end. CDR1 is GTSNPN, CDR2 SVGIG, per germline (reference sequence). CDR3 length: 14 residues. This CDR3 is CAWSVARDQETQYF. The CDR3 DNA reads TGTGCCTGGAGTGTAGCTCGGGATCAGGAGACCCAGTACTTC.

This clonotype was counted between two and nine times. The V gene is TRBV5-5, the J gene TRBJ2-5, with D hard to call. This CDR3 region has 14 residues. Germline CDR1 SGHKS, CDR2 YYEKEE (reference sequence). V was cut by 4 bases and J by 0 bases, with 10 bases left in between. The CDR3 protein is CASSSINYQETQYF. CDR3 in DNA: TGTGCCAGCAGCAGTATTAACTACCAAGAGACCCAGTACTTC.

This chain joins TRBV7-9 and TRBJ1-1; the D gene is possibly TRBD1 (6 bases). This CDR3 is 13 amino acids long. Germline V CDR1 and CDR2: SEHNR, FQNEAQ (reference sequence). V dropped 10 bases and J dropped 1 base, with 13 bases sitting between them. For the CDR3, the DNA is TGTGCCACCACGGACAGACCGAACACTGAAGCTTTCTTT. Protein sequence: CATTDRPNTEAFF.

The sample holds one count of this clonotype. The chain combines TRBV7-9 with TRBJ2-1; D is uncertain. Germline V gene data show CDR1 as SEHNR and CDR2 as FQNEAQ (reference sequence). This CDR3 has 15 amino acids. V shed 6 bases and J shed 0 bases, with 12 bases lying between them. CDR3: CASSVKGSSYNEQFF. The CDR3 region has the DNA TGTGCCAGCAGTGTAAAGGGTAGCTCCTACAATGAGCAGTTCTTC.

Only a few counts were recorded for this clonotype. This chain connects TRBV29-1 to TRBJ2-1; D is perhaps TRBD1 (5 bases). V was clipped by 2 bases and J by 6 bases, with 8 bases between them. The CDR3 has 12 amino acids. Germline V gene lookup returns CDR1 SQVTM and CDR2 ANQGSEA. This CDR3 is CSVEQGINEQFF. CDR3 coding DNA: TGCAGCGTTGAACAGGGTATCAATGAGCAGTTCTTC.

This sequence joins TRBV5-4 and TRBJ2-1, with TRBD2 matching over 11 bases. The germline V gene encodes CDR1 SGHNT and CDR2 YYREEE (reference sequence). The CDR3 spans 15 residues. Trimming removed 3 bases from V and 4 bases from J; junction bases left unmatched: 3. CDR3 DNA: TGTGCCAGCAGCTGGGCTAGCGGGGGGTACAATGAGCAGTTCTTC. This translates into CASSWASGGYNEQFF.

This clonotype was detected ten times or more. This chain joins TRBV21-1 and TRBJ2-7; the D call TRBD1 from the table was never checked on the DNA. TRBV21-1 is a recognized pseudogene. This CDR3 region has 17 residues. CDR3 coding DNA: TGTGCCAACCCGGGGGACAGGGGGCAAATTAGCTCCTACGAGCAGTACTTC. Amino acids: CANPGDRGQISSYEQYF.

This clonotype has just one count. An end of the junction differs from the germline gene, which may be a read error. V is TRBV4-2 and J is TRBJ2-1; D might be TRBD2 (6 bases). Germline V gives CDR1 LGHNA, CDR2 YNFKEQ. The CDR3 is 17 residues long. This chain's CDR3 is CASSLGEASSSYNEQSF. The CDR3 DNA follows: TGTGCCAGCAGCCTCGGGGAGGCATCGAGCTCCTACAATGAGCAGTCCTTC.

In this sample, this clonotype turned up many times. J is TRBJ2-1 and V is TRBV7-9; TRBD2 matches 14 bases. Germline CDR1 is SEHNR and CDR2 is FQNEAQ (reference sequence). Trimming took 11 bases from V and 8 from J; bases not matched to a gene: 5. There are 13 residues in the CDR3. The CDR3 spells CAGGTSGSYEQFF. CDR3 in DNA: TGTGCCGGAGGGACTAGCGGGAGCTATGAGCAGTTCTTC.

This clonotype was seen many times. The chain employs TRBV10-2 and TRBJ1-5; D remains unclear. The CDR3 extends over 15 amino acids. V was shortened by 8 bases and J by 0 bases, with 14 bases between the two germline ends. The germline CDR1 and CDR2 sequences are WSHSY and SAAADI. The CDR3 sequence: CASPWDGSSNQPQHF. The CDR3 DNA follows: TGCGCCAGCCCATGGGATGGAAGTAGCAATCAGCCCCAGCATTTT.

This chain links TRBV6-1 with TRBJ2-5; D may be TRBD1 or TRBD2 (5 bases each). The J call is uncertain, as TRBJ2-7 better fits the DNA end. Per germline, CDR1 MNHNS and CDR2 SASEGT. The CDR3 sequence is 15 residues long. CDR3 nucleotide sequence: TGTGCCAGCAGTGCCCTCGGGGCGGCATCCTACGAGCAGTACTTC. Translation: CASSALGAASYEQYF.

CDR3 residues: CASSALGDLRYEQYF. CDR3 coding DNA: TGTGCCAGTAGTGCCCTTGGGGACTTGCGGTACGAGCAGTACTTC. V gene TRBV19 combines with J gene TRBJ2-7; D is possibly TRBD2 (6 bases). This CDR3 region has 15 residues. The germline gives CDR1 LNHDA, CDR2 SQIVND (reference sequence). V was trimmed by 5 bases and J by 4 bases, leaving 18 bases between them.